This section outlines one T cell receptor (beta chain) sequence together with its context. The antigen is undetermined. These data originate in a study of cytomegalovirus exposure and HLA in healthy donors. Germline assignment: CDR1 LGHNA and CDR2 YNFKEQ. V dropped 2 bases and J dropped 1; count of bases not matched to a gene: 12. The CDR3 spans 19 residues. Primers for the PCR totalled 60 Vbeta and 13 Jbeta. Method: immunoSEQ multiplex PCR; TCRdb's copy keeps in-frame clones and lacks some. The sample comprises some 110,000 clones, 60% to 80% of which are singletons, and around 5.2% rests with the top ten. Study-level findings and limits: HLA allele associations emerged for 16,951 TCR beta sequences in a later analysis, at 0.05 false discovery rate.

This sequence originates from a man aged 50 or older in good health and CMV-seropositive. The chain couples TRBV4-2 to TRBJ1-5; TRBD1 matches 9 bases. The specimen sequenced was PBMCs. The CDR3 DNA follows: TGTGCCAGCAGCCAAAATGACAGGGGACAGGGTTTCAGCAATCAGCCCCAGCATTTT. Translating it yields CASSQNDRGQGFSNQPQHF.